This T cell receptor beta chain was identified in a study of T cells in Graves' hyperthyroidism and ophthalmopathy. Amplification of TCR beta CDR3 regions used RNA as the template. First-round RT-PCR of the TCR CDR3 relied on the HTBI primer set. One entry per CDR3 protein, called by TCRdb with MiXCR from the multiplex PCR reads. The table has 350,000 or so distinct CDR3 sequences, about a sixth seen once. This clonotype was seen at least ten times. The CDR3 is made up of 14 amino acids. Germline V gene sequence: CDR1 SGHAT, CDR2 FQNNGV. V shed 1 base and J shed 3 bases, with 10 bases lying between them.

The chain carries TRBV11-2 and TRBJ2-7, with D uncertain. Sequencing was done on a sample of blood. This clonotype originated in a woman in her thirties or forties with Graves' ophthalmopathy. CDR3: CASSLAPAVYEQYF. CDR3 nucleotides: TGTGCCAGCAGCTTAGCCCCCGCGGTCTACGAGCAGTACTTC. Supplemented by reference TRBV11-2 and TRBJ2-7, the full variable domain reads EAGVAQSPRYKIIEKRQSVAFWCNPISGHATLYWYQQILGQGPKLLIQFQNNGVVDDSQLPKDRFSAERLKGVDSTLKIQPAKLEDSAVYLCASSLAPAVYEQYFGPGTRLTVT.